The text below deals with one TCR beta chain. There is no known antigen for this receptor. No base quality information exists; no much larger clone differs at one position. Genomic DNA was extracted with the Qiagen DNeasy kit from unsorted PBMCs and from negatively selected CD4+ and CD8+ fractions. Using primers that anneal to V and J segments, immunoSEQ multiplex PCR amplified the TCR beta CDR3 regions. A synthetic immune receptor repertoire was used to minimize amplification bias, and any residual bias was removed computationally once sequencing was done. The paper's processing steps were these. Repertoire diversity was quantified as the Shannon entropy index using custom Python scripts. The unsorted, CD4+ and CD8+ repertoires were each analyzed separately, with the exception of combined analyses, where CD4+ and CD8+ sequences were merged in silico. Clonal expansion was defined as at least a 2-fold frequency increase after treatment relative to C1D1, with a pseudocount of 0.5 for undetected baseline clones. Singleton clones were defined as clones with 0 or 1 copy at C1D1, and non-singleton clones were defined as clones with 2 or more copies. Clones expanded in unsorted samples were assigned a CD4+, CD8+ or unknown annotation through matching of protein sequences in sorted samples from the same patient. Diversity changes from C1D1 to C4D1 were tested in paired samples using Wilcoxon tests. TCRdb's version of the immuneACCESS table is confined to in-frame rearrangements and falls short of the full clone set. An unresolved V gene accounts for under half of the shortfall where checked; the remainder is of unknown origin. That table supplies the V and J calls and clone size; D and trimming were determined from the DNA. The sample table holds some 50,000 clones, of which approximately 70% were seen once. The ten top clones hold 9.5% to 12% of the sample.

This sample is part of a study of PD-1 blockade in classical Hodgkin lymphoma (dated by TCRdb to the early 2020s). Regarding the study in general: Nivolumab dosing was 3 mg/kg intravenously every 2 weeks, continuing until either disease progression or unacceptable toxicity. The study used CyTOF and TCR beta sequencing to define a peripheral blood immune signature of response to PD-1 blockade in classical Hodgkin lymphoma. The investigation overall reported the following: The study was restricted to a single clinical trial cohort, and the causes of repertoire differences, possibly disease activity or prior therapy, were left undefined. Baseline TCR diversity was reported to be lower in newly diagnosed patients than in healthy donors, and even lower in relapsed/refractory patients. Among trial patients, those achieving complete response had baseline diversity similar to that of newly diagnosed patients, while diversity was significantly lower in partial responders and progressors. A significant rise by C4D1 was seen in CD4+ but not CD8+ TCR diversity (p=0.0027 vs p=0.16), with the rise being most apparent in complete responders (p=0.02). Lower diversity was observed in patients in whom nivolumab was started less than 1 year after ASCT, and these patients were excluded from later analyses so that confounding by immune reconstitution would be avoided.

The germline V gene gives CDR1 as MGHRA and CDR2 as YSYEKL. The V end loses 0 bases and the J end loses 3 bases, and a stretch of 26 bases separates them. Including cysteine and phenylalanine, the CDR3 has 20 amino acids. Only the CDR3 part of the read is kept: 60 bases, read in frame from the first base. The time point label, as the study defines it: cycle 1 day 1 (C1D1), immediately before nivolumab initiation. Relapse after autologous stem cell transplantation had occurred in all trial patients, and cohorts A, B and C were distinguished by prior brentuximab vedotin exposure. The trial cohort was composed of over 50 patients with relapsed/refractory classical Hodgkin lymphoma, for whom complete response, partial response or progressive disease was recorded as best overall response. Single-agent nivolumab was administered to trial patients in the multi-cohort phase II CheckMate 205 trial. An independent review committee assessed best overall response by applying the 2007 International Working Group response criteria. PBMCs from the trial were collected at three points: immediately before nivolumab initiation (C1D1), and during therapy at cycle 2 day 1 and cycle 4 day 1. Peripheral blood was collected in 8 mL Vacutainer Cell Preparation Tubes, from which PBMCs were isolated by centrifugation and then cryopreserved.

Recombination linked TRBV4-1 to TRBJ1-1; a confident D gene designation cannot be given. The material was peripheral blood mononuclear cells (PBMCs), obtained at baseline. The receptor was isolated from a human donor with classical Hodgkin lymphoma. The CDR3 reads CASSQEHELAGMVKDTEAFF. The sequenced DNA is TGCGCCAGCAGCCAAGAGCATGAATTGGCAGGAATGGTAAAGGACACTGAAGCTTTCTTT.